Each of the 8 T cell receptor beta chains below was sequenced from the same sample in a study of T cells in localized non-small cell lung cancer (dated by TCRdb to the early 2020s). The method was the immunoSEQ multiplex PCR assay. TCRdb stores this immuneACCESS table with in-frame sequences only. Part of the clones is absent; in the studies checked, under half of the shortfall reflects unresolved V genes, and no reason is known for the rest. The sample table holds several thousand clones, of which 23% were seen once. 3.6% of the sample comes from the top ten. This sample comprised lung tumor tissue, obtained before any cancer treatment. Receptors were obtained from a man between 35 and 75 years old with stage III squamous cell lung carcinoma.

The chain carries TRBV19 and TRBJ2-1; weak D call: TRBD2 (5 bases). Trimming took off 0 bases at V and 4 bases at J, with 7 bases between the two ends. The germline V gene encodes CDR1 LNHDA and CDR2 SQIVND (reference sequence). The CDR3 is 14 amino acids. Here the CDR3 reads CASSIDPGYNEQFF. The CDR3 bases are TGTGCCAGTAGTATAGATCCGGGGTACAATGAGCAGTTCTTC.

This clone was detected only a few times. V gene TRBV11-3 combines with J gene TRBJ1-3; D is uncertain. CDR1 and CDR2 from the germline V gene are SGHNT and YENEEA. The CDR3 runs 15 residues. V was trimmed by 2 bases and J by 4 bases, leaving 12 bases between them. The CDR3 coding sequence is TGTGCCAGCAGCTTAATCCCTCCGGGAGGAAACACCATATATTTT. Protein sequence: CASSLIPPGGNTIYF.

CDR3 sequence: CASRLAGGFYEQYF. The CDR3 coding sequence is TGTGCCAGCAGGCTAGCGGGGGGCTTCTACGAGCAGTACTTC. The V call is TRBV6-8, the J call TRBJ2-7, with 11 bases lining up with TRBD2. The CDR3 runs 14 residues. J gave up 3 bases and V 6 bases, and 4 bases lay outside the gene matches. In germline, CDR1 is MNHGY, CDR2 SAAAGT.

This clone has just a few counts. This chain connects TRBV11-3 to TRBJ2-7, with 8 bases that match TRBD2. Germline V gene lookup returns CDR1 SGHNT and CDR2 YENEEA. After removal of 3 bases from V and 4 bases from J, the junction contained 8 bases not matched to a gene. The CDR3 consists of 15 residues. DNA for the CDR3: TGTGCCAGCAGCTTGGCCGTGGGACTAGTATACGAGCAGTACTTC. It is translated as CASSLAVGLVYEQYF.

This clone was counted a few times. This chain uses TRBV11-3 with TRBJ2-7; 10 nucleotides match TRBD1. Germline-derived CDR1 and CDR2 are SGHNT and YENEEA. CDR3 size: 14 residues. V trimming: 2 bases; J trimming: 5 bases; junction bases outside the gene matches: 3. The CDR3 loop is CASSLTGQGNEQYF. The CDR3 nucleotides are TGTGCCAGCAGCTTAACGGGACAGGGGAACGAGCAGTACTTC.

In its sample, this clone was seen a few times. V usage is TRBV9 and J usage is TRBJ2-5, with 7 bases fitting TRBD1. With V trimmed by 6 bases and J by 4 bases, 3 bases remained unmatched. Germline CDR1 SGDLS, CDR2 YYNGEE. The CDR3 runs 12 residues. The CDR3: CASNRDRETQYF. CDR3 in DNA: TGTGCCAGCAACCGGGACAGAGAGACCCAGTACTTC.

This clone is large within its sample. V usage is TRBV14 and J usage is TRBJ2-5, with D hard to call. Germline CDR1 reads SGHDN; CDR2 reads FVKESK. This CDR3 is built from 15 residues. With 0 bases removed from V and 2 bases from J, the gap between germline ends came to 10 bases. The CDR3 DNA follows: TGTGCCAGCAGCCAAGATCTGGGTAGGCAAGAGACCCAGTACTTC. Translated: CASSQDLGRQETQYF.

This clone occurred a few times. The gene calls are TRBV11-3 and TRBJ2-1, with 13 positions matching TRBD2. CDR1 and CDR2 from the germline V gene are SGHNT and YENEEA. V lost 3 bases and J lost 8; bases outside the gene matches: 4. This CDR3 has 15 residues. CDR3 DNA sequence: TGTGCCAGCAGCTTCGGGACTAGCGGGGTATATGAGCAGTTCTTC. Translating it yields CASSFGTSGVYEQFF. The whole variable domain, filled in from reference TRBV11-3 and TRBJ2-1, reads EAGVVQSPRYKIIEKKQPVAFWCNPISGHNTLYWYLQNLGQGPELLIRYENEEAVDDSQLPKDRFSAERLKGVDSTLKIQPAELGDSAVYLCASSFGTSGVYEQFFGPGTRLTVL.